This passage covers 10 T cell receptor beta chains from one sample sequenced in a study of vaccination effects on CD4 cells after COVID-19. The table came from immunoSEQ multiplex PCR; TCRdb's copy has only in-frame clones and leaves some out. Found here are 17,000 or so clones, 65% to 75% of them singletons; the top ten hold around 20%. Antigens for these TCRs are unknown. Viral peptide pools were used in the ViraFEST assay to expand antigen-specific CD4+ T cells, and sequencing came afterward. Upon completion of around 9 days in culture, CD4+ T cells were isolated. Convalescent patients had PCR-confirmed SARS-CoV-2 infection between March and December 2020. Every participant took two doses of the BNT162b2 or mRNA-1273 vaccine. Sequences were derived from CD4+ T cells from PBMCs cultured with SARS-CoV-2 spike peptides, sampled after COVID-19 vaccination. The receptor set was obtained from a human donor who had a prior SARS-CoV-2 infection.

The chain carries TRBV18 and TRBJ1-3, with D unclear. CDR1 KGHSH and CDR2 LQKENI come from the germline V gene. The CDR3 loop spans 16 amino acids. The V and J ends lost 3 bases and 2 bases respectively, with 14 bases between them. In DNA, the CDR3 is TGTGCCAGCTCACCGACGCGGGTTTCACCTGGAAACACCATATATTTT. The encoded protein is CASSPTRVSPGNTIYF.

The genes are TRBV18 and TRBJ2-2; 9 positions match TRBD1. The ends lost 6 bases at V and 6 bases at J; junction bases unmatched: 14. The CDR3 has 17 residues. Germline values: CDR1 KGHSH, CDR2 LQKENI. The CDR3 protein is CASSTNRDRVRPGELFF. CDR3 nucleotides: TGTGCCAGCTCCACGAACCGGGACAGGGTTCGGCCCGGGGAGCTGTTTTTT.

The genes are TRBV13 and TRBJ2-7, with TRBD1 identical over 7 bases. The ends lost 5 bases at V and 0 bases at J; junction bases unmatched: 7. The CDR3 sequence is 15 residues long. In germline, CDR1 is PRHDT, CDR2 FYEKMQ (reference sequence). For the CDR3, the DNA is TGTGCCAGCAGCCCCAGGACAGGACGCTCCTACGAGCAGTACTTC. This codes for CASSPRTGRSYEQYF.

This chain connects TRBV30 to TRBJ1-4, with 7 bases that match TRBD1. The CDR3 contains 13 residues. Germline loops: CDR1 GTSNPN, CDR2 SVGIG (reference sequence). Trimming took 7 bases from V and 8 from J; bases not matched to a gene: 10. This CDR3 reads CALRQGMREKLFF. The CDR3 bases are TGTGCCTTGCGACAGGGAATGAGAGAAAAACTGTTTTTT.

This chain's CDR3 is CASSQRGPHEAFF. Written as DNA, the CDR3 is TGCGCCAGCAGTCAAAGAGGGCCTCATGAAGCTTTCTTT. The rearrangement joins TRBV23-1 to TRBJ1-1; D remains ambiguous. TRBV23-1 is given ORF status, its function remaining uncertain. The CDR3 loop spans 13 amino acids. The V end was cut by 2 bases, the J end by 7 bases, with 11 bases between.

The J gene is TRBJ1-2, the V gene TRBV7-9; tentatively, D is TRBD1 (6 bases). Per the germline V gene, CDR1 is SEHNR and CDR2 is FQNEAQ (reference sequence). This CDR3 contains 14 residues. The germline V and J ends were trimmed by 2 bases and 3 bases, with 10 bases remaining between them. CDR3: CASSLRGGHYGYTF. The DNA for the CDR3 is TGTGCCAGCAGCTTACGAGGGGGACACTATGGCTACACCTTC.

This chain links TRBV5-6 with TRBJ2-5, with D perhaps matching TRBD2 (6 bases). Germline CDR1 reads SGHDT; CDR2 reads YYEEEE. The CDR3 length is 14 residues. V was shortened by 5 bases and J by 4 bases, with 15 bases between the two germline ends. The CDR3 coding sequence is TGTGCCAGCAGGGAGGGCGGACGGGTAGAGACCCAGTACTTC. It specifies CASREGGRVETQYF.

This clone was seen a single time. CDR3 sequence (DNA): TGTGCCATCAGTGTCTATATTTCTGGGAGGGGTGAGCAGTTCTTC. It translates to CAISVYISGRGEQFF. J is TRBJ2-1 and V is TRBV10-3, with 7 bases identical to TRBD2. Germline V gene sequence: CDR1 ENHRY, CDR2 SYGVKD. The CDR3 loop spans 15 amino acids. The V gene end was trimmed by 4 bases and the J gene end by 9 bases; junction bases not matched to a gene: 12.

This clone occurred a few times. V is TRBV7-2 and J is TRBJ1-5, with TRBD1 identical over 7 bases. Trimming removed 5 bases from V and 5 bases from J; junction bases left unmatched: 6. CDR1 and CDR2 from the germline V gene are SGHTA and FQGNSA. CDR3 length: 14 residues. CDR3 region: CASSAGGEYQPQHF. CDR3 nucleotide sequence: TGTGCCAGCAGCGCAGGGGGGGAATATCAGCCCCAGCATTTT.

The V gene is TRBV11-2, the J gene TRBJ2-2; D perhaps matches TRBD2 (6 bases). Trimming pared 7 bases from V and 4 bases from J, leaving 19 bases between. There are 16 residues in the CDR3. CDR1 and CDR2 (germline): SGHAT, FQNNGV. CDR3 amino acids: CASTPLYGRGTGELFF. The CDR3 coding sequence is TGTGCCAGCACTCCCCTTTATGGGCGGGGCACCGGGGAGCTGTTTTTT.